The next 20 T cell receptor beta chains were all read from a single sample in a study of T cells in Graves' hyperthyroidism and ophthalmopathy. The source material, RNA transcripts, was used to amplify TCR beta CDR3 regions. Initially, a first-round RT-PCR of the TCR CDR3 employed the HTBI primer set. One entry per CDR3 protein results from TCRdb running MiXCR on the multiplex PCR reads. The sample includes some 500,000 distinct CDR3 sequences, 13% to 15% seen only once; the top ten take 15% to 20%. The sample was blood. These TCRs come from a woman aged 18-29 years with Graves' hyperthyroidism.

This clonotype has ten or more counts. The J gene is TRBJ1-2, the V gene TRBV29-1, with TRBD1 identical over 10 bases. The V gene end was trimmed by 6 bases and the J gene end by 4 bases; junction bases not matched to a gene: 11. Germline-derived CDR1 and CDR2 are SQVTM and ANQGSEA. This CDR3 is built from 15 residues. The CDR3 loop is CSVTPGTGEAYGYTF. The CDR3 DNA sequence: TGCAGCGTCACTCCCGGGACAGGGGAAGCCTATGGCTACACCTTC. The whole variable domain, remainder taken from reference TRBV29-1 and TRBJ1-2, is SAVISQKPSRDICQRGTSLTIQCQVDSQVTMMFWYRQQPGQSLTLIATANQGSEATYESGFVIDKFPISRPNLTFSTLTVSNMSPEDSSIYLCSVTPGTGEAYGYTFGSGTRLTVV.

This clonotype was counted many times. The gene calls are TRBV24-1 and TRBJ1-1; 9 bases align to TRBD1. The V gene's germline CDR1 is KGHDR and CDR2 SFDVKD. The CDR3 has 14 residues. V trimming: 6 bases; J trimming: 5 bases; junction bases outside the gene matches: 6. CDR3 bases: TGTGCCACCAGTCCCGGGACAGGGAAGACTGAAGCTTTCTTT. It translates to CATSPGTGKTEAFF.

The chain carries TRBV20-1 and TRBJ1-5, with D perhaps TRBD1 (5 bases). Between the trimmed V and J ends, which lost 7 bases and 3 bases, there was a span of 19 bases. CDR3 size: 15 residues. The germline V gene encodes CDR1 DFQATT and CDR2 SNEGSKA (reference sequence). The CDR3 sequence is CSVMGGRGFNQPQHF. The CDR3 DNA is TGCAGTGTTATGGGGGGGAGGGGTTTCAATCAGCCCCAGCATTTT.

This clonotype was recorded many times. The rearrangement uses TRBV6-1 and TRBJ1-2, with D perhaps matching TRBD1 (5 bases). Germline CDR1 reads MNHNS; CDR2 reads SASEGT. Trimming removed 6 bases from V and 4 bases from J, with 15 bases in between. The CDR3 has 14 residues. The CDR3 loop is CASRPMTEFYGYTF. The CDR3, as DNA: TGTGCCAGCAGACCTATGACAGAATTCTATGGCTACACCTTC.

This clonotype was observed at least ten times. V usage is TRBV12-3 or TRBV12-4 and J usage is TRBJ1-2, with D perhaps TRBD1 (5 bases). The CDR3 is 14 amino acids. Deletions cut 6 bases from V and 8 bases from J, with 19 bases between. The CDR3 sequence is CASSPRAGTSGYTF. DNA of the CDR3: TGTGCCAGCAGCCCCAGGGCGGGAACGTCCGGCTACACCTTC.

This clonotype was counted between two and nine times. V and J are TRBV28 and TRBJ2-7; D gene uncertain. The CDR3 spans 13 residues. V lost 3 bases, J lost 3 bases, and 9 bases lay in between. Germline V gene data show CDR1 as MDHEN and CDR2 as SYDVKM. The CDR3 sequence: CASSFGLDYEQYF. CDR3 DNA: TGTGCCAGCAGTTTCGGTCTAGACTACGAGCAGTACTTC. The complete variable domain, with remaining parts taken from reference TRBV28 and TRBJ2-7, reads DVKVTQSSRYLVKRTGEKVFLECVQDMDHENMFWYRQDPGLGLRLIYFSYDVKMKEKGDIPEGYSVSREKKERFSLILESASTNQTSMYLCASSFGLDYEQYFGPGTRLTVT.

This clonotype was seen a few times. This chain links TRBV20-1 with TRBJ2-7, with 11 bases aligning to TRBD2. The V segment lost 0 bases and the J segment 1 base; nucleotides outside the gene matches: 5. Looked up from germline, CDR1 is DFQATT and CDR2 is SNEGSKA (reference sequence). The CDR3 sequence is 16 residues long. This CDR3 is CSAREFSGRASYEQYF. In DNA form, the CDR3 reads TGCAGTGCTAGAGAGTTTAGCGGGAGGGCTTCCTACGAGCAGTACTTC.

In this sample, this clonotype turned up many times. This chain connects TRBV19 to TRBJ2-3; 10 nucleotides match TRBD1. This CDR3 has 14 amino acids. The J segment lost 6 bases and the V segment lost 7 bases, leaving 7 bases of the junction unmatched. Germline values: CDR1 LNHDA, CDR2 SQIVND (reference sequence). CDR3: CASTDRGKVDTQYF. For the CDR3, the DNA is TGTGCCAGTACGGACAGGGGGAAAGTGGATACGCAGTATTTT.

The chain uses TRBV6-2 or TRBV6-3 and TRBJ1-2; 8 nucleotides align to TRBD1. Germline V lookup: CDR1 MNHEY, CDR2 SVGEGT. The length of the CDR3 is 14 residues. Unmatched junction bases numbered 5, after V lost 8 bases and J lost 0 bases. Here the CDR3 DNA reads TGTGCCAGCTTCGCAGGGGGCTCTAACTATGGCTACACCTTC. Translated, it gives CASFAGGSNYGYTF.

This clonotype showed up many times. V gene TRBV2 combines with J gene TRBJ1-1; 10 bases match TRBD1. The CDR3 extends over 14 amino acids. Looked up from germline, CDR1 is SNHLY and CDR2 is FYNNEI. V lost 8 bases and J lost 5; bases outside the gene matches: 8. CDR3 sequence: CASLRQGAGTEAFF. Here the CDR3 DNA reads TGTGCCAGCCTACGACAGGGGGCTGGGACTGAAGCTTTCTTT.

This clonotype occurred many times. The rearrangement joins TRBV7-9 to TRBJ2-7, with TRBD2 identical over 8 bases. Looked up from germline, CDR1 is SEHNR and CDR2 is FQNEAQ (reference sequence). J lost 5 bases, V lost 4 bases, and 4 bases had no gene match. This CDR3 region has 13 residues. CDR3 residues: CASSWAGGDEQYV. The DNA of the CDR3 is TGTGCCAGCAGCTGGGCGGGGGGAGACGAGCAGTACGTC.

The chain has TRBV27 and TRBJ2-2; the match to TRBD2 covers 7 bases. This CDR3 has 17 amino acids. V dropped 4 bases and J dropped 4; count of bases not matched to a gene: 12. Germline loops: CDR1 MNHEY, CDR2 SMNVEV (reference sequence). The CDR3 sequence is CASSSASGLVSTGELFF. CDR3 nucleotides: TGTGCCAGCAGTTCCGCCTCAGGACTAGTTTCCACCGGGGAGCTGTTTTTT.

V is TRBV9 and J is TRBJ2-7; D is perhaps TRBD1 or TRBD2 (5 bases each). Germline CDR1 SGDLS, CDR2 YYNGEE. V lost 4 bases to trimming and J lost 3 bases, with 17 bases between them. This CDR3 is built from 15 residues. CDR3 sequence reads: CASSPLGTPLYEQYF. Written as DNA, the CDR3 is TGTGCCAGCAGCCCCCTCGGGACCCCGCTCTACGAGCAGTACTTC.

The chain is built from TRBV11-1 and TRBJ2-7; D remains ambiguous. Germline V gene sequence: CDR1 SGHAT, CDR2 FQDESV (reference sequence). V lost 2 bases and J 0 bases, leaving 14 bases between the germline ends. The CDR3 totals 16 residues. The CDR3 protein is CASSLRLQTDSYEQYF. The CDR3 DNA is TGTGCCAGCAGCTTAAGGCTACAGACCGACTCCTACGAGCAGTACTTC.

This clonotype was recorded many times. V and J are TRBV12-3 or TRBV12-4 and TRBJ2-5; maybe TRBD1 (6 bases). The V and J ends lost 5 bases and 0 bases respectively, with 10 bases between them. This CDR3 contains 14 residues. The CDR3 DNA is TGTGCCAGCAGTGACGACAGGTACCAAGAGACCCAGTACTTC. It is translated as CASSDDRYQETQYF.

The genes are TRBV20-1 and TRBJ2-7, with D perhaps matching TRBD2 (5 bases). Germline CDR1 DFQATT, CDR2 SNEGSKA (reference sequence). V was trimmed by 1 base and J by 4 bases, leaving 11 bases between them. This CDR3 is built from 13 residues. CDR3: CSARGRDFYEQYF. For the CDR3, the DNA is TGCAGTGCTAGAGGCCGGGATTTTTACGAGCAGTACTTC.

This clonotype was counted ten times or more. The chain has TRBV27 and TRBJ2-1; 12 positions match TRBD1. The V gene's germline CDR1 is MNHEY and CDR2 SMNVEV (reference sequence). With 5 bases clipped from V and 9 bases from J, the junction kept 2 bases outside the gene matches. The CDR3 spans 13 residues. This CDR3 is CASSMGQGAEQFF. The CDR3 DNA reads TGTGCCAGCAGTATGGGACAGGGGGCTGAGCAGTTCTTC.

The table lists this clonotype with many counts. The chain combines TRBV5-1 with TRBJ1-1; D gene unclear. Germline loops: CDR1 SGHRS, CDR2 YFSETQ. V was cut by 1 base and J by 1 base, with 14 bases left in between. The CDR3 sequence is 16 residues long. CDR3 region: CASSLRYGEQNTEAFF. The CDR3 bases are TGCGCCAGCAGCTTGAGGTATGGCGAGCAGAACACTGAAGCTTTCTTT.

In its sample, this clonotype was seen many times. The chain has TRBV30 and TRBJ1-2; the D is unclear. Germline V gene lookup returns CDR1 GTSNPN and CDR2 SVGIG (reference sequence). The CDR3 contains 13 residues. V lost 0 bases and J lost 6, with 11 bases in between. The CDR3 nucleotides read TGTGCCTGGAGTGTAAGATCCGCAGATGGCTACACCTTC. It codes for CAWSVRSADGYTF.

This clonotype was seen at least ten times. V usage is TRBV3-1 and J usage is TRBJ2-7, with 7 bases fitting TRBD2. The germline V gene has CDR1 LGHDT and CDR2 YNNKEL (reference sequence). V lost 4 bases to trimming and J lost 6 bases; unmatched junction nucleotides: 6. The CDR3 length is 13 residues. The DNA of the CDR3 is TGTGCCAGCAGCCGGTCCGGGACTACCGAGCAGTACGTC. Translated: CASSRSGTTEQYV.